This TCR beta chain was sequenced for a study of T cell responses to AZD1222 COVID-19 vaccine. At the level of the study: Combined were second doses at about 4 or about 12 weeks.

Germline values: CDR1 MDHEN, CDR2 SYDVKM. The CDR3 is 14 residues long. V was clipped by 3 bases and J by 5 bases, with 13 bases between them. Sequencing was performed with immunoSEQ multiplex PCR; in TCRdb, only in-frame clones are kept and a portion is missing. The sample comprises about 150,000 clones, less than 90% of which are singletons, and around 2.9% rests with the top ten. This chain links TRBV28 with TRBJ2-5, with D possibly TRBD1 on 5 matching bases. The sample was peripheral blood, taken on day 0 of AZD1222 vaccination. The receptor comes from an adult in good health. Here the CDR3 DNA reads TGTGCCAGCAGTTTGCTATCAGGGCGGGAGACCCAGTACTTC. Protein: CASSLLSGRETQYF.